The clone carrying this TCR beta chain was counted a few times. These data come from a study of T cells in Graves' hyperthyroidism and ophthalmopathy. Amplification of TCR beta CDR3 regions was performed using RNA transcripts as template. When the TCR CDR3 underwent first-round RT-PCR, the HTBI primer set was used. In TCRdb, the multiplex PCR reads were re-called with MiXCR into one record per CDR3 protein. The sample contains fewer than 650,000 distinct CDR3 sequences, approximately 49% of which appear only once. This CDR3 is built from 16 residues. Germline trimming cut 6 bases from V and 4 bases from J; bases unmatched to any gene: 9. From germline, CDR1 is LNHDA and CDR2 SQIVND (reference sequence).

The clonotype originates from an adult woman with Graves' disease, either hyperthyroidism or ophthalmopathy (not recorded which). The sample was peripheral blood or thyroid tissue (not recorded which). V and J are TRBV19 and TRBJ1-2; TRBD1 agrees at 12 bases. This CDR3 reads CASSIAGTGGTYGYTF. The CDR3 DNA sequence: TGTGCCAGTAGCATCGCCGGGACAGGGGGCACCTATGGCTACACCTTC.